A single sample is the source of the 14 T cell receptor beta chains below, sequenced in a study of Graves' ophthalmopathy and Graves' hyperthyroidism. Using RNA transcripts, the TCR beta CDR3 regions were amplified. Second-round multiplex PCR came after a first-round RT-PCR that employed HTBI primers. MiXCR was run by TCRdb on the multiplex PCR reads, yielding one entry per CDR3 protein. Of a few hundred thousand distinct CDR3 sequences listed, roughly 15% are singletons. Sequencing input: peripheral blood. All receptors derive from an adult woman with stable Graves' hyperthyroidism.

Ten or more counts support this clonotype. V gene TRBV7-2 combines with J gene TRBJ2-5, with 7 positions matching TRBD1. Germline V lookup: CDR1 SGHTA, CDR2 FQGNSA. The CDR3 consists of 14 residues. V shed 6 bases and J 9 bases; nucleotides not matched to a gene: 13. The CDR3 protein is CASSLGQSERAQYF. CDR3 in DNA: TGTGCCAGCAGTTTGGGACAGTCAGAGAGGGCCCAGTACTTC.

The chain joins TRBV10-1 to TRBJ1-1, with TRBD1 identical over 8 bases. There are 14 residues in the CDR3. The V gene end was trimmed by 3 bases and the J gene end by 9 bases; junction bases not matched to a gene: 9. The germline CDR1 and CDR2 sequences are WNHNN and SYGVQD (reference sequence). In nucleotides, the CDR3 is TGCGCCAGCAGTGACGGGACAGGCTGGGTTCAAGCTTTCTTT. Translation: CASSDGTGWVQAFF.

The table lists this clonotype with many counts. The chain's CDR3 is CASSTGLAGVQETQYF. DNA for the CDR3: TGCGCCAGCAGCACGGGACTAGCGGGAGTCCAAGAGACCCAGTACTTC. The rearrangement uses TRBV5-1 and TRBJ2-5; 14 bases map to TRBD2. The CDR3 loop spans 16 amino acids. Losses at the gene ends were 4 bases for V and 1 base for J; bases not matched to a gene: 3. Germline V CDR1 and CDR2: SGHRS, YFSETQ.

This clonotype was seen at least ten times. A much larger clone differs by one base, so this may be a read error. The rearrangement links TRBV28 to TRBJ1-2; 10 bases fit TRBD1. This CDR3 spans 16 amino acids. Trimming took 6 bases from V and 4 from J; bases not matched to a gene: 11. Germline V lookup: CDR1 MDHEN, CDR2 SYDVKM. The CDR3 coding sequence is TGTGCCAGCAGCCCCGCCGAGACAGGGGGCGCCTATGGCTACACCTTC. The encoded protein is CASSPAETGGAYGYTF.

This clonotype was seen more than once but under ten times. This may stem from a read error, because a much larger clone lies one nucleotide away. V and J are TRBV10-2 and TRBJ2-5; 12 bases line up with TRBD2. This CDR3 contains 14 residues. Germline CDR1 WSHSY, CDR2 SAAADI. Here the CDR3 DNA reads TGCGCCACCCGACTAGCGGGGGCCCGAGAGACCAAGTACTTC. It codes for CATRLAGARETKYF.

This clonotype was observed at least ten times. V gene TRBV28 combines with J gene TRBJ2-7; D assignment may be TRBD1 or TRBD2 (5 bases each). This CDR3 is 13 amino acids long. Germline CDR1 reads MDHEN; CDR2 reads SYDVKM. V was pared by 3 bases and J by 4 bases, with 10 bases between. CDR3 coding DNA: TGTGCCAGCAGTTTGGGGGTTCTTTACGAGCAGTACTTC. This translates into CASSLGVLYEQYF.

This rearrangement joins TRBV7-8 to TRBJ1-2; D is unresolved. This CDR3 spans 15 amino acids. Germline CDR1 reads SGHVS; CDR2 reads FQNEAQ. V was pared by 4 bases and J by 0 bases, with 12 bases between. The CDR3 sequence is CASSYILEANYGYTF. In nucleotides, the CDR3 is TGTGCCAGCAGCTACATTCTGGAAGCTAACTATGGCTACACCTTC. Full variable domain (outside the CDR3, taken from reference TRBV7-8 and TRBJ1-2): GAGVSQSPRYKVAKRGQDVALRCDPISGHVSLFWYQQALGQGPEFLTYFQNEAQLDKSGLPSDRFFAERPEGSVSTLKIQRTQQEDSAVYLCASSYILEANYGYTFGSGTRLTVV.

Ten or more counts support this clonotype. V and J are TRBV30 and TRBJ1-2, with D unresolved. V was cut by 3 bases and J by 8 bases, with 13 bases left in between. Germline loops: CDR1 GTSNPN, CDR2 SVGIG (reference sequence). The CDR3 is 12 residues long. This CDR3 reads CAWRTSRQGYTF. In DNA form, the CDR3 reads TGTGCCTGGAGGACTTCTCGGCAAGGCTACACCTTC.

This clonotype was observed many times. This rearrangement joins TRBV20-1 to TRBJ1-2, with D uncertain. V gave up 6 bases and J gave up 1 base, with 15 bases separating them. The CDR3 consists of 14 residues. Germline CDR1 reads DFQATT; CDR2 reads SNEGSKA (reference sequence). The CDR3 loop reads CSADSDGFNYGYTF. CDR3 nucleotide sequence: TGCAGTGCCGACTCGGACGGCTTTAACTATGGCTACACCTTC.

This clonotype was detected many times. The chain recombines TRBV20-1 with TRBJ2-5, with a possible D match to TRBD1 (5 bases). CDR1 DFQATT and CDR2 SNEGSKA come from the germline V gene (reference sequence). This CDR3 has 15 amino acids. V was clipped by 6 bases and J by 0 bases, with 17 bases between them. CDR3: CSAPAPGLYQETQYF. CDR3 in DNA: TGCAGTGCCCCCGCGCCAGGGCTGTACCAAGAGACCCAGTACTTC.

This clonotype was detected ten times or more. The V call is TRBV30, the J call TRBJ2-7; 10 bases are shared with TRBD2. V trimming: 4 bases; J trimming: 1 base; junction bases outside the gene matches: 10. Germline V lookup: CDR1 GTSNPN, CDR2 SVGIG (reference sequence). The CDR3 totals 16 residues. CDR3 bases: TGTGCCTGGACTCGGACTAGCGGTATAAGGTCCTACGAGCAGTACTTC. It yields the protein CAWTRTSGIRSYEQYF.

This clonotype has ten or more counts. The V call is TRBV5-1, the J call TRBJ2-5, with 8 bases lining up with TRBD1. This CDR3 spans 15 amino acids. Germline CDR1 SGHRS, CDR2 YFSETQ. With 6 bases clipped from V and 5 bases from J, the junction kept 12 bases outside the gene matches. DNA of the CDR3: TGCGCCAGCATGGATGGACAGGGCCTGATGGAGACCCAGTACTTC. Protein: CASMDGQGLMETQYF.

This clonotype was recorded many times. One base away lies a much larger clone, so this may be a sequencing read error. The V gene is TRBV12-3 or TRBV12-4, the J gene TRBJ2-7, with 9 bases fitting TRBD1. The CDR3 is made up of 13 amino acids. The V gene end was trimmed by 4 bases and the J gene end by 3 bases; junction bases not matched to a gene: 1. The CDR3 region has the DNA TGTGCCAGCAGTTGGGGACAGGGCTACGAGCAGTACTTC. It encodes CASSWGQGYEQYF.

The V gene is TRBV6-2 or TRBV6-3, the J gene TRBJ1-2; D is ambiguous. The germline CDR1 and CDR2 sequences are MNHEY and SVGEGT. Trimming removed 2 bases from V and 4 bases from J, with 14 bases in between. This CDR3 is 15 amino acids long. The CDR3 region is CASSYGPGSGYGYTF. CDR3 sequence (DNA): TGTGCCAGCAGTTACGGGCCCGGTTCGGGCTATGGCTACACCTTC.